Given below is one T cell receptor beta chain in context. What it binds is not known. The sample belongs to a study of PD-1 blockade in mismatch repair-deficient tumors. On the study more broadly: Patients had more than ten mismatch repair-deficient cancer types, all previously treated and progressing. Study-level points and caveats: Tumor-resident clones, often absent from pretreatment blood, expanded after pembrolizumab and then contracted.

PCR or immunohistochemistry showed mismatch repair deficiency in every enrolled patient. The TCR-sequenced patients were three responders to pembrolizumab. With 10 bases removed from V and 3 bases from J, the gap between germline ends came to 12 bases. The CDR3 is made up of 13 amino acids. Germline V gene lookup returns CDR1 MNHNS and CDR2 SASEGT. Method: immunoSEQ multiplex PCR; TCRdb's copy keeps in-frame clones and lacks some. Of roughly 79,000 clones listed, more than 80% are singletons. Material: peripheral blood, obtained 44 weeks after starting pembrolizumab. This sequence joins TRBV6-1 and TRBJ1-4; D possibly corresponds to TRBD1 (5 bases). The TCR originated in an adult with mismatch repair-deficient cancer. CDR3 amino acids: CATLTASNEKLFF. CDR3 sequence (DNA): TGTGCCACCCTGACAGCCTCTAATGAAAAACTGTTTTTT.